These T cell receptor beta chains were read from a single sample in a study of blood T cells in healthy people across ages. TCRdb reanalysed the 5' RACE reads using MiXCR and keeps one entry per CDR3 protein. The table shows roughly 860,000 distinct CDR3 sequences, with roughly 60% occurring only once. The sequencing sample was made of blood. The receptor source for this set is a man aged 25-45 years in good health. Both conserved end residues are part of each CDR3. A D gene is named only where the DNA matches it firmly. Size is omitted from some rows. Given values are once, few, many or a class for expanded clones.

NA TRBJ1-4 NA TRBV6-2/TRBV6-3 CASKEWTANERLFF TGTGCCAGCAAGGAGTGGACCGCGAATGAAAGACTGTTTTTT
TRBD2 TRBJ2-1 NA TRBV28 CASARRTSGGAYEQFF TGTGCCAGCGCACGAAGGACTAGCGGGGGGGCTTATGAGCAGTTCTTC
TRBD2 TRBJ2-3 NA TRBV27 CASSPGLAGGGKTDTQYF TGTGCCAGCAGTCCGGGACTAGCGGGGGGAGGGAAGACAGATACGCAGTATTTT
NA TRBJ1-4 NA TRBV5-1 CASSSAKGREKLFF TGCGCCAGCAGCTCGGCCAAAGGTCGTGAAAAACTGTTTTTT
TRBD2 TRBJ2-3 NA TRBV20-1 CSPGSGALTDTQYF TGCAGTCCGGGTAGCGGGGCCCTAACAGATACGCAGTATTTT
NA TRBJ1-2 NA TRBV10-3 CAIGTGNNYGYTF TGTGCCATAGGGACGGGCAATAACTATGGCTACACCTTC
NA TRBJ2-2 NA TRBV7-9 CASSLLGTWTGELFF TGTGCCAGCAGCCTACTAGGGACGTGGACCGGGGAGCTGTTTTTT
NA TRBJ1-5 NA TRBV15 CATSRTAKTNQPQHF TGTGCCACCAGCAGGACAGCCAAAACTAATCAGCCCCAGCATTTT
NA TRBJ2-6 many TRBV4-3 CASSQASGSGANVLTF TGCGCCAGCAGCCAGGCATCGGGCTCCGGGGCCAACGTCCTGACTTTC
NA TRBJ1-1 NA TRBV4-2 CASSHSGNMNTEAFF TGTGCCAGCAGCCATTCAGGGAACATGAACACTGAAGCTTTCTTT
TRBD1 TRBJ2-1 few TRBV29-1 CSVEGVGDRGLNEQFF TGCAGCGTTGAAGGGGTCGGAGACAGGGGGCTCAATGAGCAGTTCTTC
NA TRBJ1-4 NA TRBV28 CASSSPVGHEKLFF TGTGCCAGCAGTTCCCCTGTGGGACACGAAAAACTGTTTTTT
NA TRBJ1-5 NA TRBV20-1 CSAPGTPRSNQPQHF TGCAGTGCGCCGGGGACTCCTCGGAGCAATCAGCCCCAGCATTTT
NA TRBJ2-3 few TRBV9 CASSVGPGVTTDTQYF TGTGCCAGCAGCGTAGGGCCGGGCGTCACCACAGATACGCAGTATTTT
NA TRBJ2-5 NA TRBV12-3/TRBV12-4 CASRGTLETQYF TGTGCCAGCAGAGGAACCCTAGAGACCCAGTACTTC
NA TRBJ1-2 NA TRBV2 CASSVQGTNYGYTF TGTGCCAGCAGCGTACAGGGAACTAACTATGGCTACACCTTC
NA TRBJ2-7 NA TRBV7-9 CASSLVEGTDEQYF TGTGCCAGCAGCTTAGTTGAGGGTACCGACGAGCAGTACTTC
NA TRBJ2-3 few TRBV20-1 CSATGIMNTQYF TGCAGTGCTACGGGTATTATGAATACGCAGTATTTT
NA TRBJ2-2 NA TRBV14 CASSQDYGRNGELFF TGTGCCAGCAGCCAAGATTATGGGAGGAATGGGGAGCTGTTTTTT
TRBD2 TRBJ2-4 few TRBV28 CASSPGLAGKNIQYF TGTGCCAGCAGTCCCGGACTAGCGGGGAAAAACATTCAGTACTTC
NA TRBJ2-5 NA TRBV30 CAWSVGGLKETQYF TGTGCCTGGAGTGTTGGGGGCTTGAAGGAGACCCAGTACTTC
NA TRBJ2-2 once TRBV7-2 CASSPGEPLTYTGELFF TGTGCCAGCAGCCCAGGGGAGCCCCTTACCTACACCGGGGAGCTGTTTTTT
TRBD2 TRBJ2-3 once TRBV6-5 CASTLAGVTDTQYF TGTGCCAGCACCCTAGCGGGGGTCACAGATACGCAGTATTTT
TRBD2 TRBJ2-5 NA TRBV4-2 CASSRLKVTSGEEETQYF TGTGCCAGCAGCCGCCTCAAGGTCACTAGCGGGGAAGAAGAGACCCAGTACTTC
TRBD2 TRBJ2-7 NA TRBV6-2/TRBV6-3 CASTVAGGLPYEQYF TGTGCCAGCACCGTAGCGGGGGGGCTCCCCTACGAGCAGTACTTC
NA TRBJ1-2 NA TRBV5-1 CASSAEGTFYGYTF TGCGCCAGCAGCGCGGAAGGGACGTTCTATGGCTACACCTTC
NA TRBJ2-7 NA TRBV28 CASSFQADSYEQYF TGTGCCAGCAGTTTTCAAGCGGACTCCTACGAGCAGTACTTC
NA TRBJ2-5 NA TRBV10-3 CAISESPLAWETQYF TGTGCCATCAGTGAGTCCCCGCTAGCGTGGGAGACCCAGTACTTC
NA TRBJ2-4 few TRBV3-1 CASSQDTLSKNIQYF TGTGCCAGCAGCCAGGACACCTTATCCAAAAACATTCAGTACTTC
NA TRBJ2-2 NA TRBV6-5 CASSYRGAATGELFF TGTGCCAGCAGTTACAGGGGCGCCGCTACCGGGGAGCTGTTTTTT
NA TRBJ2-6 few TRBV6-1 CASYGPGDESGANVLTF TGTGCCAGCTATGGTCCAGGGGATGAATCTGGGGCCAACGTCCTGACTTTC
NA TRBJ2-3 NA TRBV7-9 CASSLGGLSDTQYF TGTGCCAGCAGTCTAGGGGGGTTGTCAGATACGCAGTATTTT
NA TRBJ2-7 NA TRBV12-3/TRBV12-4 CASRGIRSYEQYF TGTGCCAGCCGGGGCATACGATCGTACGAGCAGTACTTC
NA TRBJ2-7 NA TRBV6-1 CASSEGLPYEQYF TGTGCCAGCAGTGAAGGCCTACCATACGAGCAGTACTTC
NA TRBJ2-7 NA TRBV20-1 CSAPGRVNYEQYF TGCAGTGCTCCCGGAAGGGTAAATTACGAGCAGTACTTC
NA TRBJ1-2 NA TRBV6-5 CASSYYRASGSGYTF TGTGCCAGCAGTTACTATCGAGCGTCGGGGAGCGGCTACACCTTC